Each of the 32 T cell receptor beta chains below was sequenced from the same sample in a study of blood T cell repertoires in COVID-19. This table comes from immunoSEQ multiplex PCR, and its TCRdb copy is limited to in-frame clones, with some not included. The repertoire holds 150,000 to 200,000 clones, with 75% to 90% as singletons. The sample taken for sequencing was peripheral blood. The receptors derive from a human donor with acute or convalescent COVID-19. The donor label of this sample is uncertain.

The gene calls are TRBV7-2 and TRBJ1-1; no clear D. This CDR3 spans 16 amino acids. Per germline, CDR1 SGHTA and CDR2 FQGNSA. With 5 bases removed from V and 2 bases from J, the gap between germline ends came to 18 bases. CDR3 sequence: CASSPANQRGNTEAFF. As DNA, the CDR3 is TGTGCCAGCAGCCCCGCAAACCAAAGAGGCAACACTGAAGCTTTCTTT.

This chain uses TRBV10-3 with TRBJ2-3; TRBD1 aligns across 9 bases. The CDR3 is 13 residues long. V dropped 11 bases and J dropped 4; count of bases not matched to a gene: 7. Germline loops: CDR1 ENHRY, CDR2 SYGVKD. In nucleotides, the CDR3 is TGTGCCGTGGGGACAGGGAAGGCAGATACGCAGTATTTT. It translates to CAVGTGKADTQYF.

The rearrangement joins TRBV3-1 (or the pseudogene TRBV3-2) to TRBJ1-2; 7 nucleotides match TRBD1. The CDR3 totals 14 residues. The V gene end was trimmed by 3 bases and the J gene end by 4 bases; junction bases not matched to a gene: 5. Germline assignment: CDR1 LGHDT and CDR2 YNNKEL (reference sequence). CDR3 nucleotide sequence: TGTGCCAGCAGCCACCTCGGGACAGTCTATGGCTACACCTTC. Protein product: CASSHLGTVYGYTF.

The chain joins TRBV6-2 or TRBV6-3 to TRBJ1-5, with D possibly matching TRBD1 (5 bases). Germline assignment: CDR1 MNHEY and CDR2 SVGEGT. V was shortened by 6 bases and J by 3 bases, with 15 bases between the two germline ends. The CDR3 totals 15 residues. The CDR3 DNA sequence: TGTGCCAGCAGCACCGGGACTGACCTCAATCAGCCCCAGCATTTT. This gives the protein CASSTGTDLNQPQHF.

The CDR3 sequence: CASSQDLGLSNSPLHF. CDR3 DNA sequence: TGCGCCAGCAGCCAAGATCTTGGGCTAAGTAATTCACCCCTCCACTTT. V usage is TRBV4-3 and J usage is TRBJ1-6; D is unresolved. CDR1 and CDR2 from the germline V gene are LGHNA and YSLEER. The ends were cut back, 0 bases at V and 6 bases at J, with 12 bases in the middle. The CDR3 loop spans 16 amino acids.

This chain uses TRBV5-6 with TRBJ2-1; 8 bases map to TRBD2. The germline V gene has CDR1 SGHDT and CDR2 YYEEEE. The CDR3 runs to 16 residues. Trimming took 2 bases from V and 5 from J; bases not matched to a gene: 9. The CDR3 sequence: CASSFRKRGSNNEQFF. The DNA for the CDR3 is TGTGCCAGCAGCTTTAGGAAGCGGGGGTCCAACAATGAGCAGTTCTTC.

CDR3 DNA: TGTGCCAGCAGCGTAGCCGGGGGGCTCAGGAGTAATTCACCCCTCCACTTT. It yields the protein CASSVAGGLRSNSPLHF. J is TRBJ1-6 and V is TRBV9, with a possible D match to TRBD1 (6 bases). Deletions cut 0 bases from V and 6 bases from J, with 16 bases between. The germline V gene encodes CDR1 SGDLS and CDR2 YYNGEE. This CDR3 has 17 amino acids.

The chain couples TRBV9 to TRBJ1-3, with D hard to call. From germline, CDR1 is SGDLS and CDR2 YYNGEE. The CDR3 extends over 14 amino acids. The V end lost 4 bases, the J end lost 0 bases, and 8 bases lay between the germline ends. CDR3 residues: CASSRTGSGNTIYF. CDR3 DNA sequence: TGTGCCAGCAGCAGGACTGGCTCTGGAAACACCATATATTTT.

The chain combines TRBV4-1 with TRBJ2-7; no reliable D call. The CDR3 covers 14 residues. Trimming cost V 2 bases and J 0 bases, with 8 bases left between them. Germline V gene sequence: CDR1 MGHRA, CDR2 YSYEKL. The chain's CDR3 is CASSQLTDSYEQYF. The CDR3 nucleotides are TGCGCCAGCAGCCAATTAACAGACTCCTACGAGCAGTACTTC.

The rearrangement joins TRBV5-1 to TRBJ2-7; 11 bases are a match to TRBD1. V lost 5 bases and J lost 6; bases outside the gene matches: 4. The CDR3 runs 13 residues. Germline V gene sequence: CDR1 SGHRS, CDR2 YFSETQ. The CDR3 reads CASRGTGGSEQYF. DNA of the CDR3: TGCGCCAGCAGGGGGACAGGGGGATCCGAGCAGTACTTC.

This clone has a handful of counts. Here the CDR3 DNA reads TGTGCCAGTAGTATATCGAGCGGGGGGGCAGGCGGGGAGCTGTTTTTT. Residues: CASSISSGGAGGELFF. The chain employs TRBV19 and TRBJ2-2; 10 nucleotides align to TRBD2. This CDR3 has 16 residues. V trimming: 2 bases; J trimming: 7 bases; junction bases outside the gene matches: 7. CDR1 and CDR2 (germline): LNHDA, SQIVND (reference sequence). Drawing the rest from reference TRBV19 and TRBJ2-2, the complete variable domain is DGGITQSPKYLFRKEGQNVTLSCEQNLNHDAMYWYRQDPGQGLRLIYYSQIVNDFQKGDIAEGYSVSREKKESFPLTVTSAQKNPTAFYLCASSISSGGAGGELFFGEGSRLTVL.

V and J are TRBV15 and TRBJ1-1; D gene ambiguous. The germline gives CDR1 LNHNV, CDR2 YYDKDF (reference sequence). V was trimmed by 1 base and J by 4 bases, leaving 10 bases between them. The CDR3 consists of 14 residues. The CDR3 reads CATSRADRGTEAFF. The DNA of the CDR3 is TGTGCCACCAGCAGAGCGGACCGGGGCACTGAAGCTTTCTTT.

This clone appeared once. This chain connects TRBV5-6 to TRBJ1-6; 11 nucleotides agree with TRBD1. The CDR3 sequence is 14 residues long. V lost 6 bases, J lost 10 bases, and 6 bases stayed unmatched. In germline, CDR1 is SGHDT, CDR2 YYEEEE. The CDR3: CASTRDRGNSPLHF. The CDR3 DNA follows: TGTGCCAGCACCCGGGACAGGGGGAACTCACCCCTCCACTTT.

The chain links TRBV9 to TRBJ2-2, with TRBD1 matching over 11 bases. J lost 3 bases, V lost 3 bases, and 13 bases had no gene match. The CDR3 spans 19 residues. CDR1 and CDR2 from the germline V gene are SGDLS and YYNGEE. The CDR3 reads CASSARDRGFTRYTGELFF. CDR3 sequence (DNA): TGTGCCAGCAGCGCCCGGGACAGGGGGTTCACGCGATACACCGGGGAGCTGTTTTTT. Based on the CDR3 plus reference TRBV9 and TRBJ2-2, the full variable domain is DSGVTQTPKHLITATGQRVTLRCSPRSGDLSVYWYQQSLDQGLQFLIQYYNGEERAKGNILERFSAQQFPDLHSELNLSSLELGDSALYFCASSARDRGFTRYTGELFFGEGSRLTVL.

The CDR3 nucleotides read TGTGCCACCAGCAGTTCAGGGGGCAAGTTTGGCGAGCAGTACTTC. It yields the protein CATSSSGGKFGEQYF. The genes are TRBV15 and TRBJ2-7; TRBD1 matches at 8 bases. Unmatched junction bases numbered 10, after V lost 3 bases and J lost 6 bases. This CDR3 region has 15 residues. CDR1 LNHNV and CDR2 YYDKDF come from the germline V gene (reference sequence).

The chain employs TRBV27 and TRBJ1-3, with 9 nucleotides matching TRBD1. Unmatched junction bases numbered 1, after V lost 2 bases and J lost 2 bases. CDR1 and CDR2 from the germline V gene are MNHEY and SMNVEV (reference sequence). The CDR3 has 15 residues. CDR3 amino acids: CASSLTGGTGNTIYF. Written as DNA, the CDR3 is TGTGCCAGCAGTTTAACAGGGGGCACTGGAAACACCATATATTTT.

The CDR3 protein is CASSDPPLRVNEQFF. CDR3 nucleotides: TGTGCCAGCAGCGACCCGCCGCTCCGGGTTAATGAGCAGTTCTTC. The V gene is TRBV7-9, the J gene TRBJ2-1; D remains ambiguous. Looked up from germline, CDR1 is SEHNR and CDR2 is FQNEAQ (reference sequence). The CDR3 sequence is 15 residues long. Trimming took off 5 bases at V and 7 bases at J, with 18 bases between the two ends. The whole variable domain, remainder taken from reference TRBV7-9 and TRBJ2-1, is DTGVSQNPRHKITKRGQNVTFRCDPISEHNRLYWYRQTLGQGPEFLTYFQNEAQLEKSRLLSDRFSAERPKGSFSTLEIQRTEQGDSAMYLCASSDPPLRVNEQFFGPGTRLTVL.

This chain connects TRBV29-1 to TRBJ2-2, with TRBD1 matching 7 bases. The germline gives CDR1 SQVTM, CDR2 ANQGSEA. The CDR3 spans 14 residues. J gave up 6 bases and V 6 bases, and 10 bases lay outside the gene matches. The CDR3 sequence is CSVLRDSHSGELFF. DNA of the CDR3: TGCAGCGTGCTCCGGGACAGTCATTCCGGGGAGCTGTTTTTT.

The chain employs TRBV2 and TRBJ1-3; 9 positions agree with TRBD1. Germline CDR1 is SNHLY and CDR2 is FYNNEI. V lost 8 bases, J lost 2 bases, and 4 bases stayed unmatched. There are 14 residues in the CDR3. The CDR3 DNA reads TGTGCCAGCTTACAGGGGGCAGCTGGAAACACCATATATTTT. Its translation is CASLQGAAGNTIYF.

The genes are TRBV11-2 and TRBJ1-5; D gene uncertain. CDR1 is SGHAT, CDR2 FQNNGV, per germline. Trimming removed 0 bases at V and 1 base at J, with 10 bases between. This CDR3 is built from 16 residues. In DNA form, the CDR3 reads TGTGCCAGCAGCTTAGATAGCGTAGGGAGCAATCAGCCCCAGCATTTT. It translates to CASSLDSVGSNQPQHF.

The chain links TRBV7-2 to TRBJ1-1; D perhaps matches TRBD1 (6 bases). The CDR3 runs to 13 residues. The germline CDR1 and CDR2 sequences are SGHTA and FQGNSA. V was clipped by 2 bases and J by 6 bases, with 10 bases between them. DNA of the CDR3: TGTGCCAGCAGCTTACAGGGGCGGGCTGAAGCTTTCTTT. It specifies CASSLQGRAEAFF. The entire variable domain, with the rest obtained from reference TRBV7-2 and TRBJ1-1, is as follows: GAGVSQSPSNKVTEKGKDVELRCDPISGHTALYWYRQSLGQGLEFLIYFQGNSAPDKSGLPSDRFSAERTGGSVSTLTIQRTQQEDSAVYLCASSLQGRAEAFFGQGTRLTVV.

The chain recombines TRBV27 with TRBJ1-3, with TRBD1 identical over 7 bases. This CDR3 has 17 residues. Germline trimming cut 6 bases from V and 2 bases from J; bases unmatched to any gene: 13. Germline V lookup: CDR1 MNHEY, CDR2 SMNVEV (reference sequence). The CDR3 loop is CASSRLGSTGAGNTIYF. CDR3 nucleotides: TGTGCCAGCAGCCGCCTGGGGTCAACAGGGGCTGGAAACACCATATATTTT.

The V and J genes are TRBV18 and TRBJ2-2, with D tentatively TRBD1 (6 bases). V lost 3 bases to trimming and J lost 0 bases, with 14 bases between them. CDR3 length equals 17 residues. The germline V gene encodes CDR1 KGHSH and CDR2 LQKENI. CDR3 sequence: CASSPRTGTPNTGELFF. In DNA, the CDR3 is TGTGCCAGCTCACCTCGAACCGGGACACCGAACACCGGGGAGCTGTTTTTT.

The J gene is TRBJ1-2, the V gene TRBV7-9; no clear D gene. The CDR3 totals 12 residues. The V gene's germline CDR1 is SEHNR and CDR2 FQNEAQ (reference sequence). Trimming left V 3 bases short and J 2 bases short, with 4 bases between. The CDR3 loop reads CASSFVNYGYTF. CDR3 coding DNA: TGTGCCAGCAGCTTCGTAAACTATGGCTACACCTTC.

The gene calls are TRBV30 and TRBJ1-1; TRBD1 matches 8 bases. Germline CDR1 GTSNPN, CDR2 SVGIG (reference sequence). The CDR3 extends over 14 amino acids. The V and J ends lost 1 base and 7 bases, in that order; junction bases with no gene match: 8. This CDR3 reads CAWSASRQGYEAFF. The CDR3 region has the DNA TGTGCCTGGAGTGCGTCACGACAGGGGTATGAAGCTTTCTTT.

The CDR3 spells CASSLGQGVFRGYTF. The CDR3 region has the DNA TGTGCCAGCAGCTTGGGACAGGGGGTTTTCCGGGGCTACACCTTC. The chain has TRBV14 and TRBJ1-2, with TRBD1 matching 11 bases. The CDR3 length is 15 residues. CDR1 and CDR2 from the germline V gene are SGHDN and FVKESK. With 5 bases clipped from V and 8 bases from J, the junction kept 10 bases outside the gene matches.

The CDR3 region is CASSLPYRGSNTDTQYF. Here the CDR3 DNA reads TGTGCCAGCAGCCTCCCATACCGGGGGTCCAACACAGATACGCAGTATTTT. J is TRBJ2-3 and V is TRBV7-8, with D perhaps TRBD2 (6 bases). This CDR3 has 17 residues. Germline V gene data show CDR1 as SGHVS and CDR2 as FQNEAQ. Trimming took off 5 bases at V and 2 bases at J, with 20 bases between the two ends.

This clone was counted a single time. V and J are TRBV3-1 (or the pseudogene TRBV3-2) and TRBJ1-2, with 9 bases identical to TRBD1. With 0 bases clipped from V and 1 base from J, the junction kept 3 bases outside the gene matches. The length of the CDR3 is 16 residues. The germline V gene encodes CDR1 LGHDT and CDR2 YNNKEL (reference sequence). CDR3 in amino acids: CASSQELTGGNYGYTF. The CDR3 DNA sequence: TGTGCCAGCAGCCAAGAACTGACAGGGGGTAACTATGGCTACACCTTC.

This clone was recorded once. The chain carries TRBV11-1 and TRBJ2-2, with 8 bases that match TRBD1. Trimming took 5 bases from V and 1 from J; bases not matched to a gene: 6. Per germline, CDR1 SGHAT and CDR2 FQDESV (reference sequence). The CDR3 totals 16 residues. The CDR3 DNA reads TGTGCCAGCAGCCGGAGGACAGGGCGGAACACCGGGGAGCTGTTTTTT. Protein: CASSRRTGRNTGELFF.

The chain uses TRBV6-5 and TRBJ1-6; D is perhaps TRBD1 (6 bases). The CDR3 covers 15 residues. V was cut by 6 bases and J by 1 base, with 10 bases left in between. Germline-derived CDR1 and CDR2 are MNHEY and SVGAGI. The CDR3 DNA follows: TGTGCCAGCAGGCGCGGACAGTCCTATAATTCACCCCTCCACTTT. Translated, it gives CASRRGQSYNSPLHF.

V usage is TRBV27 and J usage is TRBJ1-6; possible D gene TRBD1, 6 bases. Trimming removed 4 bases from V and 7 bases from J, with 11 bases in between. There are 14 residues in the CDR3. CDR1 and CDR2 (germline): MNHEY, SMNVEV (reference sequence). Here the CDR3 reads CASSYRQGNSPLHF. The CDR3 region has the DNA TGTGCCAGCAGTTACAGGCAGGGGAATTCACCCCTCCACTTT.

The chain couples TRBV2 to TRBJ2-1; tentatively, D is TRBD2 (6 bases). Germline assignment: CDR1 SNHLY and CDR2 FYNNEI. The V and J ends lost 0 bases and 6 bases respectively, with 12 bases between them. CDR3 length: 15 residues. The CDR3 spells CASSEAGGGSNEQFF. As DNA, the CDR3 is TGTGCCAGCAGTGAAGCGGGGGGAGGTTCCAATGAGCAGTTCTTC.